This entry lists 22 T cell receptor beta chains sequenced from one sample in a study of blood T cell repertoires in COVID-19. Sequencing used immunoSEQ multiplex PCR; TCRdb keeps in-frame clones, though not all of them. The table has fewer than 500,000 clones, around nine tenths seen once. The sample taken for sequencing was PBMCs or T cells enriched from blood (not recorded which). These TCRs come from a woman aged 25 to 45 with acute COVID-19.

This clone was seen a single time. CDR3 bases: TGCGCCAGCAGCCCGCGGACAGGGGGTGACACCGGGGAGCTGTTTTTT. Amino acids: CASSPRTGGDTGELFF. The chain links TRBV4-1 to TRBJ2-2, with 10 bases matching TRBD1. J gave up 3 bases and V 4 bases, and 5 bases lay outside the gene matches. The CDR3 totals 16 residues. Germline V gene data show CDR1 as MGHRA and CDR2 as YSYEKL.

The chain is built from TRBV7-3 and TRBJ2-2; TRBD1 agrees at 7 bases. CDR3 length: 13 amino acids. The germline V gene has CDR1 SGHTA and CDR2 FQGTGA. V shed 5 bases and J 6 bases; nucleotides not matched to a gene: 3. The CDR3 here is CASSPQGAGELFF. Written as DNA, the CDR3 is TGTGCCAGCAGCCCGCAGGGGGCCGGGGAGCTGTTTTTT.

This sequence joins TRBV7-9 and TRBJ1-5; no clear D. Trimming took 2 bases from V and 6 from J, leaving 8 bases between them. Germline assignment: CDR1 SEHNR and CDR2 FQNEAQ (reference sequence). The CDR3 runs to 13 residues. CDR3 protein: CASSLRGGQPQHF. The CDR3 bases are TGTGCCAGCAGCTTACGGGGTGGTCAGCCCCAGCATTTT.

This clone was seen a few times. This chain connects TRBV2 to TRBJ2-2, with D unresolved. Trimming shortened V by 6 bases and J by 5 bases, and 10 bases separated the two germline ends. Germline lookup yields CDR1 SNHLY and CDR2 FYNNEI. The CDR3 length is 13 residues. This CDR3 reads CASRSTPTGELFF. CDR3 DNA sequence: TGTGCCAGCAGATCGACTCCTACCGGGGAGCTGTTTTTT. The entire variable domain, with the rest obtained from reference TRBV2 and TRBJ2-2, is as follows: EPEVTQTPSHQVTQMGQEVILRCVPISNHLYFYWYRQILGQKVEFLVSFYNNEISEKSEIFDDQFSVERPDGSNFTLKIRSTKLEDSAMYFCASRSTPTGELFFGEGSRLTVL.

This chain connects TRBV18 to TRBJ1-1; D is perhaps TRBD1 (6 bases). This CDR3 is built from 16 residues. CDR1 KGHSH and CDR2 LQKENI come from the germline V gene. Trimming took 3 bases from V and 4 from J, leaving 18 bases between them. The CDR3, as DNA: TGTGCCAGCTCACCGCTACAGGGCCCAGCGACCACTGAAGCTTTCTTT. Translating it yields CASSPLQGPATTEAFF.

The chain couples TRBV28 to TRBJ1-5; 7 bases are shared with TRBD1. CDR3 size: 14 residues. The junction had 13 bases not matched to a gene; V was cut back by 6 bases and J by 11 bases. Looked up from germline, CDR1 is MDHEN and CDR2 is SYDVKM. The DNA of the CDR3 is TGTGCCAGCAGACCACAGGGGATTTTAAGGGCCCAGCATTTT. The encoded protein is CASRPQGILRAQHF.

The rearrangement uses TRBV7-2 and TRBJ2-6; D is possibly TRBD2 (5 bases). V gave up 3 bases and J gave up 0 bases, with 18 bases separating them. The CDR3 is 19 residues long. CDR1 is SGHTA and CDR2 is FQGNSA in the germline V gene. In DNA form, the CDR3 reads TGTGCCAGCAGCTTGGGGAGAAGGGTTTTCACCTCTGGGGCCAACGTCCTGACTTTC. Protein product: CASSLGRRVFTSGANVLTF. The full variable domain, completed using reference TRBV7-2 and TRBJ2-6, is GAGVSQSPSNKVTEKGKDVELRCDPISGHTALYWYRQSLGQGLEFLIYFQGNSAPDKSGLPSDRFSAERTGGSVSTLTIQRTQQEDSAVYLCASSLGRRVFTSGANVLTFGAGSRLTVL.

This chain connects TRBV11-3 to TRBJ2-7; TRBD1 matches 7 bases. V gave up 1 base and J gave up 5 bases; unmatched junction bases: 5. CDR1 is SGHNT and CDR2 is YENEEA in the germline V gene. This CDR3 is built from 14 residues. The CDR3 bases are TGTGCCAGCAGCTTAGGGTCAGGGGGTGACGAGCAGTACTTC. Translated: CASSLGSGGDEQYF.

This chain links TRBV3-1 (or the pseudogene TRBV3-2) with TRBJ2-7; 8 nucleotides align to TRBD1. Losses at the gene ends were 4 bases for V and 2 bases for J; bases not matched to a gene: 13. Looked up from germline, CDR1 is LGHDT and CDR2 is YNNKEL (reference sequence). The CDR3 has 17 amino acids. The CDR3 DNA sequence: TGTGCCAGCAGCCCCTCGTCCCTACGGACAGGGCCCTACGAGCAGTACTTC. Protein sequence: CASSPSSLRTGPYEQYF.

The V gene is TRBV2, the J gene TRBJ1-5, with a tentative D call TRBD1 (5 bases). V was clipped by 5 bases and J by 5 bases, with 10 bases between them. This CDR3 comprises 13 residues. Germline CDR1 SNHLY, CDR2 FYNNEI. This chain's CDR3 is CASSSTGDQPQHF. CDR3 coding DNA: TGTGCCAGCAGTTCAACAGGAGATCAGCCCCAGCATTTT.

The V and J genes are TRBV7-2 and TRBJ1-2; D may be TRBD1 (5 bases). Germline CDR1 and CDR2: SGHTA and FQGNSA. The germline V and J ends were trimmed by 5 bases and 4 bases, with 17 bases remaining between them. The CDR3 is 15 amino acids. The CDR3 sequence: CASSQRGASRYGYTF. The CDR3 nucleotides read TGTGCCAGCAGCCAAAGGGGCGCTTCCCGCTATGGCTACACCTTC.

The genes are TRBV5-1 and TRBJ1-1; TRBD1 matches at 8 bases. The CDR3 contains 18 residues. CDR1 and CDR2 from the germline V gene are SGHRS and YFSETQ. The J segment lost 1 base and the V segment lost 3 bases, leaving 14 bases of the junction unmatched. CDR3 in amino acids: CASSSGGTGSPGNTEAFF. The CDR3 coding sequence is TGCGCCAGCAGCTCAGGCGGGACAGGCTCCCCGGGGAACACTGAAGCTTTCTTT.

This clone came up once. The J gene is TRBJ2-7, the V gene TRBV7-2; TRBD2 matches at 13 bases. This CDR3 has 15 residues. The V gene's germline CDR1 is SGHTA and CDR2 FQGNSA. The trim removed 5 bases at V and 6 bases at J, leaving 7 bases unmatched. The CDR3 DNA sequence: TGTGCCAGCAGCATTGGACTAGCGGGGGATTTCGAGCAGTACTTC. Its protein product is CASSIGLAGDFEQYF.

The chain is built from TRBV27 and TRBJ1-3; no reliable D call. The CDR3 has 14 residues. Trimming took off 0 bases at V and 0 bases at J, with 3 bases between the two ends. Germline assignment: CDR1 MNHEY and CDR2 SMNVEV (reference sequence). The CDR3 DNA reads as TGTGCCAGCAGTTTATCCGGCTCTGGAAACACCATATATTTT. Protein: CASSLSGSGNTIYF.

The rearrangement links TRBV12-5 to TRBJ1-5; 9 nucleotides align to TRBD1. V shed 3 bases and J 1 base; nucleotides not matched to a gene: 10. CDR3 length: 18 residues. Germline CDR1 is LGHNT and CDR2 is FRNRAP. The CDR3 protein is CASGFDRGMRQSNQPQHF. As DNA, the CDR3 is TGTGCTAGTGGTTTCGACAGGGGGATGCGTCAAAGCAATCAGCCCCAGCATTTT. The variable domain in full, completed from reference TRBV12-5 and TRBJ1-5, reads DARVTQTPRHKVTEMGQEVTMRCQPILGHNTVFWYRQTMMQGLELLAYFRNRAPLDDSGMPKDRFSAEMPDATLATLKIQPSEPRDSAVYFCASGFDRGMRQSNQPQHFGDGTRLSIL.

The genes are TRBV7-3 and TRBJ2-7; 10 bases agree with TRBD2. The J segment lost 4 bases and the V segment lost 0 bases, leaving 6 bases of the junction unmatched. Looked up from germline, CDR1 is SGHTA and CDR2 is FQGTGA. CDR3 length: 16 amino acids. CDR3 in amino acids: CASSLTRASGGYEQYF. For the CDR3, the DNA is TGTGCCAGCAGCTTAACTCGTGCTAGCGGGGGTTACGAGCAGTACTTC.

The chain couples TRBV12-5 to TRBJ1-3; 7 bases are shared with TRBD1. The junction had 7 bases not matched to a gene; V was cut back by 4 bases and J by 4 bases. The CDR3 sequence is 15 residues long. Germline loops: CDR1 LGHNT, CDR2 FRNRAP. The CDR3 DNA reads TGTGCTAGTGGTTCCGGACAGGCCGAAGGAAACACCATATATTTT. Amino acids: CASGSGQAEGNTIYF.

The chain employs TRBV27 and TRBJ2-1; 13 bases are shared with TRBD2. V shed 5 bases, J shed 8 bases, and the junction held 6 bases outside the gene matches. The CDR3 is made up of 15 amino acids. Germline CDR1 MNHEY, CDR2 SMNVEV (reference sequence). CDR3 sequence (DNA): TGTGCCAGCAGTCCCACTAGCGGGGGGGCCGATGAGCAGTTCTTC. Residues: CASSPTSGGADEQFF.

This sequence joins TRBV29-1 and TRBJ2-2; 7 positions match TRBD2. Germline assignment: CDR1 SQVTM and CDR2 ANQGSEA. The CDR3 consists of 13 residues. The V segment lost 8 bases and the J segment 1 base; nucleotides outside the gene matches: 4. CDR3 sequence reads: CSTQRGNTGELFF. The DNA of the CDR3 is TGCAGCACCCAGCGGGGGAACACCGGGGAGCTGTTTTTT.

The J gene is TRBJ2-1, the V gene TRBV4-1; TRBD1 is a possible D gene (5 bases). V gave up 1 base and J gave up 0 bases, with 10 bases separating them. CDR3 length: 16 amino acids. Germline CDR1 is MGHRA and CDR2 is YSYEKL. Here the CDR3 reads CASSQARVGSYNEQFF. The CDR3, as DNA: TGCGCCAGCAGCCAAGCCAGGGTGGGCTCCTACAATGAGCAGTTCTTC.

The V and J genes are TRBV4-1 and TRBJ1-2; no clear D gene. This CDR3 contains 16 residues. In germline, CDR1 is MGHRA, CDR2 YSYEKL. V was cut by 1 base and J by 0 bases, with 12 bases left in between. The DNA for the CDR3 is TGCGCCAGCAGCCAAGTCGTGAGTTCACCTAACTATGGCTACACCTTC. Protein product: CASSQVVSSPNYGYTF.

DNA for the CDR3: TGTGCCAGCAGCCCACGGACAGATAATTCACCCCTCCACTTT. Translated, it gives CASSPRTDNSPLHF. This chain connects TRBV7-9 to TRBJ1-6; possibly TRBD1 for D (6 bases). The CDR3 length is 14 residues. Per the germline V gene, CDR1 is SEHNR and CDR2 is FQNEAQ (reference sequence). The V gene lost 5 bases and the J gene lost 5 bases, with 10 bases spanning the gap.